These 21 T cell receptor beta chains originate from one sample sequenced in a study of T cells expressing NK-cell markers. For each CDR3 protein, TCRdb gives one entry from its re-call of the 5' RACE reads, without DNA. The sample spans roughly 420,000 distinct CDR3 sequences; the ten largest clones claim approximately 7%. Sequencing was performed on blood T cells: a sorted CD56 or NKG2C T cell subset, CD4+ or CD8+ T cells, or bulk PBMC T cells (not recorded which). All receptors come from a woman between 18 and 69 years old in good health.

V and J are TRBV11-2 and TRBJ2-1; no DNA is available, so the TRBD1 call from TCRdb remains unchecked. The CDR3 runs to 17 residues. Looked up from germline, CDR1 is SGHAT and CDR2 is FQNNGV. CDR3 sequence: CASSSTGGGRSYNEQFF.

Here the CDR3 reads CASRERETSETQYF. The J gene is TRBJ2-5, the V gene TRBV12-3 or TRBV12-4; TCRdb indicates TRBD2, and absent DNA this call remains unverified. This CDR3 has 14 residues.

The chain carries TRBV29-1 and TRBJ2-6. The CDR3 totals 13 residues. Looked up from germline, CDR1 is SQVTM and CDR2 is ANQGSEA. CDR3 in amino acids: CSVVAAGANVLTF.

This chain uses TRBV18 with TRBJ2-7; the TCRdb call, TRBD1, lacks DNA for checking. CDR1 and CDR2 (germline): KGHSH, LQKENI. The CDR3 spans 15 residues. The CDR3 protein is CASSQMGQGSHEQYF.

This chain joins TRBV7-6 and TRBJ2-1. Germline CDR1 reads SGHVS; CDR2 reads FNYEAQ. The CDR3 consists of 14 residues. CDR3 in amino acids: CASSLAAEDNEQFF.

The rearrangement uses TRBV7-2 and TRBJ2-1; the D call of TRBD2 rests on TCRdb alone, since no DNA is present to check it. Germline CDR1 SGHTA, CDR2 FQGNSA. CDR3 length equals 14 residues. The CDR3 loop reads CASSLDAGLNEQFF.

The chain has TRBV29-1 and TRBJ1-2. The CDR3 loop spans 11 amino acids. Germline V lookup: CDR1 SQVTM, CDR2 ANQGSEA. CDR3 residues: CSVDSDYGYTF.

V usage is TRBV7-7 and J usage is TRBJ1-1. Germline V gives CDR1 SSHAT, CDR2 FNYEAQ (reference sequence). This CDR3 has 15 amino acids. The CDR3 protein is CASSLAGAPNTEAFF.

The gene calls are TRBV9 and TRBJ1-3. The CDR3 has 15 residues. Germline values: CDR1 SGDLS, CDR2 YYNGEE. CDR3 residues: CASSVGPISGNTIYF.

The chain links TRBV28 to TRBJ1-5; TCRdb lists TRBD1, though no DNA is available to test this call. This CDR3 has 14 residues. Germline CDR1 reads MDHEN; CDR2 reads SYDVKM. CDR3 sequence: CASGGGQAHQPQHF.

The chain couples TRBV20-1 to TRBJ2-7; absent DNA, TCRdb's TRBD2 call cannot be checked. CDR1 and CDR2 from the germline V gene are DFQATT and SNEGSKA (reference sequence). The CDR3 extends over 14 amino acids. The CDR3 region is CSAPRQREAYEQYF.

The V call is TRBV9, the J call TRBJ1-2; TCRdb indicates TRBD1, and absent DNA this call remains unverified. This CDR3 has 14 residues. CDR1 is SGDLS and CDR2 is YYNGEE in the germline V gene. CDR3 protein: CASSEWTGRYGYTF.

The rearrangement uses TRBV4-3 and TRBJ1-1. Germline values: CDR1 LGHNA, CDR2 YSLEER. CDR3 length: 15 residues. CDR3 sequence reads: CASSQIAGMNTEAFF.

The chain's CDR3 is CASSYQGAGQPQHF. The chain recombines TRBV5-4 with TRBJ1-5; checking the TCRdb D call of TRBD1 is not possible without DNA. Germline-derived CDR1 and CDR2 are SGHNT and YYREEE (reference sequence). The CDR3 is made up of 14 amino acids.

The chain is built from TRBV4-3 and TRBJ2-7; without DNA, the TCRdb call of TRBD1 cannot be checked. CDR3 size: 17 residues. Germline-derived CDR1 and CDR2 are LGHNA and YSLEER. The CDR3 sequence is CASSQDWTGGLYYEQYF.

The J gene is TRBJ2-7, the V gene TRBV6-2 or TRBV6-3; checking the TCRdb D call of TRBD2 is not possible without DNA. CDR3 length equals 15 residues. From germline, CDR1 is MNHEY and CDR2 SVGEGT. This CDR3 reads CASSRRTSGDYEQYF.

The V call is TRBV2, the J call TRBJ2-3. The CDR3 consists of 13 residues. Germline loops: CDR1 SNHLY, CDR2 FYNNEI. This CDR3 reads CARSRTSTDTQYF.

This chain links TRBV10-3 with TRBJ2-5; checking the TCRdb D call of TRBD1 is not possible without DNA. The V gene's germline CDR1 is ENHRY and CDR2 SYGVKD. This CDR3 is built from 15 residues. This CDR3 reads CAISANTGTQETQYF.

The chain joins TRBV20-1 to TRBJ2-1; the D gene TCRdb calls, TRBD1, cannot be checked with no DNA. This CDR3 has 15 amino acids. Germline V gene sequence: CDR1 DFQATT, CDR2 SNEGSKA (reference sequence). CDR3: CSARALDRGYNEQFF.

The rearrangement joins TRBV5-5 to TRBJ2-7; TCRdb returns TRBD1, unconfirmable since there is no DNA. The CDR3 has 15 residues. CDR1 is SGHKS, CDR2 YYEKEE, per germline (reference sequence). This chain's CDR3 is CASSLGGGIAPEQYF.

The chain recombines TRBV20-1 with TRBJ1-3; TCRdb's D call, TRBD1, is unchecked because there is no DNA. Germline V gives CDR1 DFQATT, CDR2 SNEGSKA (reference sequence). CDR3 length: 16 amino acids. CDR3 amino acids: CSAISPTGRSGNTIYF.